This T cell receptor beta chain was sequenced in a study of T cell responses to AZD1222 COVID-19 vaccine. Study information: Samples with a second dose at about 4 or about 12 weeks were pooled together. General study findings and limits: The study sampled repertoires only after the peak T cell response. Donors were chiefly white British, with a greater number of females, and clonal diversity was perhaps underestimated. Reportedly, nearly half of unique spike TCRs recognized epitopes outside B.1.351/B.1.1.7 mutations.

Profiled with immunoSEQ multiplex PCR; TCRdb holds only in-frame clones, not every one. The sample lists 150,000 to 200,000 clones, approximately 86% occurring once. On this clone itself: Its target is not known.

This sequence was found in an adult in good health. The sequenced sample was peripheral blood, obtained on day 0 of AZD1222 vaccination.

CDR3 sequence: CAWKGEYQETQYF. CDR3 nucleotide sequence: TGTGCCTGGAAGGGAGAGTACCAAGAGACCCAGTACTTC. The genes are TRBV30 and TRBJ2-5; maybe TRBD2 (5 bases). This CDR3 has 13 residues. V was pared by 4 bases and J by 0 bases, with 9 bases between. Germline CDR1 GTSNPN, CDR2 SVGIG (reference sequence).